The 6 T cell receptor beta chains below come from one sample, sequenced in a study of blood T cell repertoires in COVID-19. The assay was immunoSEQ multiplex PCR, and TCRdb's table has in-frame clones only and misses some. The repertoire has a few hundred thousand clones, 85% to 90% of them found once; the top ten carry 3% to 4%. The sequenced sample consisted of PBMCs or T cells enriched from blood (not recorded which). These receptors all come from a woman between 18 and 29 years old in a cohort exposed to, infected with or recovered from COVID-19 (not recorded which).

The rearrangement links TRBV4-2 to TRBJ1-5, with D unresolved. The V gene lost 0 bases and the J gene lost 1 base, with 10 bases spanning the gap. Germline V gene data show CDR1 as LGHNA and CDR2 as YNFKEQ. The CDR3 consists of 16 residues. DNA of the CDR3: TGTGCCAGCAGCCAAGATCTGGAGTGGAGCAATCAGCCCCAGCATTTT. Translation: CASSQDLEWSNQPQHF.

The chain combines TRBV27 with TRBJ2-5; 7 positions agree with TRBD2. Germline V gives CDR1 MNHEY, CDR2 SMNVEV (reference sequence). The CDR3 is made up of 15 amino acids. V shed 7 bases and J 4 bases; nucleotides not matched to a gene: 12. The CDR3 region is CASTTADERGETQYF. CDR3 bases: TGTGCCAGCACTACGGCGGACGAGCGGGGAGAGACCCAGTACTTC.

The V gene is TRBV29-1, the J gene TRBJ1-3; TRBD1 matches 7 bases. V shed 4 bases, J shed 4 bases, and the junction held 4 bases outside the gene matches. Germline V CDR1 and CDR2: SQVTM, ANQGSEA. There are 13 residues in the CDR3. The CDR3 loop is CSVVVQGGNTIYF. CDR3 DNA sequence: TGCAGCGTTGTGGTACAGGGGGGAAACACCATATATTTT. Variable domain in full (rest from reference TRBV29-1 and TRBJ1-3): SAVISQKPSRDICQRGTSLTIQCQVDSQVTMMFWYRQQPGQSLTLIATANQGSEATYESGFVIDKFPISRPNLTFSTLTVSNMSPEDSSIYLCSVVVQGGNTIYFGEGSWLTVV.

This chain's CDR3 is CASSHLAGTYNEQFF. The CDR3 region has the DNA TGTGCCAGCAGCCACCTAGCGGGGACCTACAATGAGCAGTTCTTC. This rearrangement joins TRBV3-1 (or the pseudogene TRBV3-2) to TRBJ2-1, with 9 bases aligning to TRBD2. With V trimmed by 3 bases and J by 2 bases, 2 bases remained unmatched. Looked up from germline, CDR1 is LGHDT and CDR2 is YNNKEL (reference sequence). The CDR3 runs to 15 residues.

This clone was seen a few times. The chain uses TRBV18 and TRBJ1-2; D possibly corresponds to TRBD1 (5 bases). CDR1 KGHSH and CDR2 LQKENI come from the germline V gene. The CDR3 covers 13 residues. Trimming stripped 6 bases from V and 8 bases from J, with 16 bases between. CDR3 sequence: CASSSTPKGGYTF. CDR3 bases: TGTGCCAGCTCCTCGACTCCCAAGGGGGGCTACACCTTC.

This clone has only one observation. The chain joins TRBV28 to TRBJ1-2, with D tentatively TRBD1 (5 bases). V lost 6 bases and J lost 3, with 14 bases in between. CDR1 MDHEN and CDR2 SYDVKM come from the germline V gene. This CDR3 has 14 amino acids. CDR3 amino acids: CASRDRTGYYGYTF. The DNA of the CDR3 is TGTGCCAGCAGGGACCGAACAGGTTACTATGGCTACACCTTC.